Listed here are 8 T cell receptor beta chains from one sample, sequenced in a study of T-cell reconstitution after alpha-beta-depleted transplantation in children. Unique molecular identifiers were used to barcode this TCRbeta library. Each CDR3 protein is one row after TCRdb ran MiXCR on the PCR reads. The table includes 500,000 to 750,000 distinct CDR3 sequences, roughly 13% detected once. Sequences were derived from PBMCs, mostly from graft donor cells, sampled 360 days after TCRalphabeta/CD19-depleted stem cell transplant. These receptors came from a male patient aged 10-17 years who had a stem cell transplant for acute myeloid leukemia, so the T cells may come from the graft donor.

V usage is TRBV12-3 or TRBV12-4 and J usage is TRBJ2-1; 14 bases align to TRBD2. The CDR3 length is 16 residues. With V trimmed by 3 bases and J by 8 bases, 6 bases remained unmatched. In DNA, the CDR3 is TGTGCCAGCAGTTTCGGGACTAGCGGGAGAGAGGATGAGCAGTTCTTC. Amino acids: CASSFGTSGREDEQFF.

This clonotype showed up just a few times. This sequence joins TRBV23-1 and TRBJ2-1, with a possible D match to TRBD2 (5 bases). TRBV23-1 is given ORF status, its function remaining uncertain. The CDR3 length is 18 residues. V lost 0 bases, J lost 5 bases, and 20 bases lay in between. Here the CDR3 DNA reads TGCGCCAGCAGTCAATCGACCGGGAAGTGTTCCTACAACAATGAGCAGTTCTTC. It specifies CASSQSTGKCSYNNEQFF.

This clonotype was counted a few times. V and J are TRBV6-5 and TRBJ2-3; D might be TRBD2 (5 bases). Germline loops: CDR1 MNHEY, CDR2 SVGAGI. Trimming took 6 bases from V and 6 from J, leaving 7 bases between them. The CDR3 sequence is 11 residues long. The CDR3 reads CASRRADTQYF. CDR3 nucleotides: TGTGCCAGCAGGCGGGCGGATACGCAGTATTTT.

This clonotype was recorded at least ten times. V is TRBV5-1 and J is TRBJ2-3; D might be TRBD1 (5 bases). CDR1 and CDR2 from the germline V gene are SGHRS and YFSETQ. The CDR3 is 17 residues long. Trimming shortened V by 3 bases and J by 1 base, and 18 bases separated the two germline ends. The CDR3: CASSSTSLGPGTDTQYF. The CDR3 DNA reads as TGCGCCAGCAGCTCGACTTCGTTGGGGCCCGGCACAGATACGCAGTATTTT.

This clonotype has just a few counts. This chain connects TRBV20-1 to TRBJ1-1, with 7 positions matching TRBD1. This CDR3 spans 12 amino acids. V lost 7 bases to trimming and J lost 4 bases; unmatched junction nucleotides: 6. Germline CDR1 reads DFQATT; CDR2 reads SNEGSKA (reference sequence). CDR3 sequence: CSVDRVGTEAFF. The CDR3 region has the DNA TGCAGTGTAGACAGGGTGGGCACTGAAGCTTTCTTT.

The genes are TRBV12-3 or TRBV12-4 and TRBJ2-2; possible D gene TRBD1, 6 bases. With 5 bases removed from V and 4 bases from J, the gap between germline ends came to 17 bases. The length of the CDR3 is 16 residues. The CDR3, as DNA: TGTGCCAGCAGTCACAGGGCCCTGGCACCCACCGGGGAGCTGTTTTTT. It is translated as CASSHRALAPTGELFF.

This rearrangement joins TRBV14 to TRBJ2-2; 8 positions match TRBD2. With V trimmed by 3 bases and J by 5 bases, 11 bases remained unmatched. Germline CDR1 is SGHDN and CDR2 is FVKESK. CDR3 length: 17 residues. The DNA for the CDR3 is TGTGCCAGCAGCCACCGTAGCGGACTAGCAGGGACCGGGGAGCTGTTTTTT. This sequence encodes CASSHRSGLAGTGELFF. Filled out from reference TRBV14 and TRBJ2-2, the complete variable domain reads EAGVTQFPSHSVIEKGQTVTLRCDPISGHDNLYWYRRVMGKEIKFLLHFVKESKQDESGMPNNRFLAERTGGTYSTLKVQPAELEDSGVYFCASSHRSGLAGTGELFFGEGSRLTVL.

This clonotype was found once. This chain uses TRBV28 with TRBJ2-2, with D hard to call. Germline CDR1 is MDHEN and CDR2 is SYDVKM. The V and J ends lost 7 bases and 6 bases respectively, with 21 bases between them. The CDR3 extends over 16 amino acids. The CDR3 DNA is TGTGCCAGCACCCCGTGGAGAGAACGGGTCCCCGGGGAGCTGTTTTTT. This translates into CASTPWRERVPGELFF.